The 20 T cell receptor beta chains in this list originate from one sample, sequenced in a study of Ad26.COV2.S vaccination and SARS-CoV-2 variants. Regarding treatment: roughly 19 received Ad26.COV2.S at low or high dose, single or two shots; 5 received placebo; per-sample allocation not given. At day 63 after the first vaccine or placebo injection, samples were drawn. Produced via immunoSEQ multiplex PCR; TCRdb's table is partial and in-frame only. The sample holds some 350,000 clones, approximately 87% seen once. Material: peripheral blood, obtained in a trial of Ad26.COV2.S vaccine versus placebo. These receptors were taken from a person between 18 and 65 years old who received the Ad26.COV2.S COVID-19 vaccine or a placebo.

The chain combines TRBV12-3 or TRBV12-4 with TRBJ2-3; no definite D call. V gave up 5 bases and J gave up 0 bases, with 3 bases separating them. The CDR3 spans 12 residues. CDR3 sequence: CASSLSTDTQYF. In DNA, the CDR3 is TGTGCCAGCAGTCTGAGCACAGATACGCAGTATTTT.

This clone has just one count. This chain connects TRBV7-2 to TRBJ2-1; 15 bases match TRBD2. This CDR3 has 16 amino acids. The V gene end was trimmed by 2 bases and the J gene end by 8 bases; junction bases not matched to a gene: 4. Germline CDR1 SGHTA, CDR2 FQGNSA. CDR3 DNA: TGTGCCAGCAGCTTAAGGACTAGCGGGGGGGCCGATGAGCAGTTCTTC. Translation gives CASSLRTSGGADEQFF.

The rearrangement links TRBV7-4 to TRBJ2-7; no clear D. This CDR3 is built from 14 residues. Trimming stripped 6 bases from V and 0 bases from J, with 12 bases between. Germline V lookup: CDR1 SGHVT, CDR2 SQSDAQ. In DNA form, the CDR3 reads TGTGCCAGCAGTCGCGACTCCAACTCCTACGAGCAGTACGTC. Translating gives CASSRDSNSYEQYV.

The CDR3 nucleotides are TGTGCCAGCAGCTTGGGAGAGGTCTACAATAACTATGGCTACACCTTC. This translates into CASSLGEVYNNYGYTF. V gene TRBV5-6 combines with J gene TRBJ1-2; D is unclear. V lost 0 bases and J lost 1, with 13 bases in between. The CDR3 runs to 16 residues. Germline loops: CDR1 SGHDT, CDR2 YYEEEE. The complete variable domain, with remaining parts taken from reference TRBV5-6 and TRBJ1-2, reads DAGVTQSPTHLIKTRGQQVTLRCSPKSGHDTVSWYQQALGQGPQFIFQYYEEEERQRGNFPDRFSGHQFPNYSSELNVNALLLGDSALYLCASSLGEVYNNYGYTFGSGTRLTVV.

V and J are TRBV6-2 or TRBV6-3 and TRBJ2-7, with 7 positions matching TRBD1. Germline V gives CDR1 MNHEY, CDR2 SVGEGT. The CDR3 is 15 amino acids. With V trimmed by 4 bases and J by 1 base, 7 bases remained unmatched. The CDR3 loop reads CASSWDRRRSYEQYF. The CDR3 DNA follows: TGTGCCAGCAGTTGGGACAGACGGCGGTCCTACGAGCAGTACTTC.

Here the CDR3 reads CASSPNSLTAMNTEAFF. Here the CDR3 DNA reads TGCGCCAGCAGCCCGAACAGCTTAACTGCTATGAACACTGAAGCTTTCTTT. The chain is built from TRBV4-1 and TRBJ1-1, with unresolved D. The CDR3 has 17 amino acids. V lost 4 bases to trimming and J lost 0 bases, with 18 bases between them. Germline lookup yields CDR1 MGHRA and CDR2 YSYEKL.

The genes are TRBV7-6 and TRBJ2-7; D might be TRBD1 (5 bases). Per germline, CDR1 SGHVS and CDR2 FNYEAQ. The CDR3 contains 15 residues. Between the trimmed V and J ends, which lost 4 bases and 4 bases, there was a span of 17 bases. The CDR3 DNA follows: TGTGCCAGCAGCTCGAGCCCCAAGGGGCTGTACGAGCAGTACTTC. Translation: CASSSSPKGLYEQYF.

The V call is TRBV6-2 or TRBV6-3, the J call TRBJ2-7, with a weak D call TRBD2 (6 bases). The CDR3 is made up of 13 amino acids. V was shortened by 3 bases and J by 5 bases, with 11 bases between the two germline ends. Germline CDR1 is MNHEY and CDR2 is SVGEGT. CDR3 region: CASSYIAEDEQYF. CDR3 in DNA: TGTGCCAGCAGTTATATAGCGGAGGACGAGCAGTACTTC.

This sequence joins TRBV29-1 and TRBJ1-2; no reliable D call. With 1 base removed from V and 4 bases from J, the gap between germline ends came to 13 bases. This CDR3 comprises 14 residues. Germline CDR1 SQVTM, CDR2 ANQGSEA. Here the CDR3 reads CSVEAEPRTYGYTF. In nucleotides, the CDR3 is TGCAGCGTTGAAGCCGAGCCCAGGACCTATGGCTACACCTTC.

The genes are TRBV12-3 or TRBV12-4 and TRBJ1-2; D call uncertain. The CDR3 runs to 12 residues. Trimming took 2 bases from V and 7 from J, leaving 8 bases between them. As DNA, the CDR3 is TGTGCCAGCAGTTTAACCGGGTTTGGCTACACCTTC. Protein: CASSLTGFGYTF.

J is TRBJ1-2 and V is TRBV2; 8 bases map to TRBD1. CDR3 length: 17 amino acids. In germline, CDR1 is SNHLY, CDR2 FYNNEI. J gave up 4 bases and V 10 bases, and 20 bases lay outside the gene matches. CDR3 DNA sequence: TGTGCCACCCCCACTCTCCCGGGACAGGCCTTACTCTATGGCTACACCTTC. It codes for CATPTLPGQALLYGYTF.

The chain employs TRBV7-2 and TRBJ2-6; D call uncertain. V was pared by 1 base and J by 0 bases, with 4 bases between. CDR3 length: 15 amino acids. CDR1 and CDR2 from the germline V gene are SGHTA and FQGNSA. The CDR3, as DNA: TGTGCCAGCAGCTTAGGCCTCTCTGGGGCCAACGTCCTGACTTTC. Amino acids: CASSLGLSGANVLTF.

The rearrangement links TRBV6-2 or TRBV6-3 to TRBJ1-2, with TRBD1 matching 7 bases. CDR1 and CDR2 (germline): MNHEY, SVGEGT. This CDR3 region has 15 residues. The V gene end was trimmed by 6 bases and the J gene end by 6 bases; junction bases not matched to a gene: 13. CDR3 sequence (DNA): TGTGCCAGCAGCCCTTTCGGTCAGGGGACAGATGGCTACACCTTC. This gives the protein CASSPFGQGTDGYTF.

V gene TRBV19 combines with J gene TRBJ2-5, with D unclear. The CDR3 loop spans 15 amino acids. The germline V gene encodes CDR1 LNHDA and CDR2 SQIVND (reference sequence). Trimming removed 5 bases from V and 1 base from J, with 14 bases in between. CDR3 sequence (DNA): TGTGCCAGTAGTCCGGCCTTAGACTCCCAAGAGACCCAGTACTTC. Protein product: CASSPALDSQETQYF.

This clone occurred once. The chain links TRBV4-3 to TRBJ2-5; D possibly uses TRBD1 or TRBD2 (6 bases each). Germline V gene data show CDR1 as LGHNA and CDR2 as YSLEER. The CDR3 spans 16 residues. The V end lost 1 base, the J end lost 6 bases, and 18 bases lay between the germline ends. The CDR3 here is CASSQAAGQGFQTQYF. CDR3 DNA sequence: TGCGCCAGCAGCCAAGCAGCGGGCCAGGGGTTTCAGACCCAGTACTTC.

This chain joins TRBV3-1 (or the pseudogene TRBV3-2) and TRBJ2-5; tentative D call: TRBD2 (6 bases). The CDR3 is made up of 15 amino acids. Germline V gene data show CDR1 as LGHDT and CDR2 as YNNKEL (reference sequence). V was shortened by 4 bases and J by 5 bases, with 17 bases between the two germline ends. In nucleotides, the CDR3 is TGTGCCAGCAGCCGCAGCGGAGGGTTGAAGGAGACCCAGTACTTC. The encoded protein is CASSRSGGLKETQYF.

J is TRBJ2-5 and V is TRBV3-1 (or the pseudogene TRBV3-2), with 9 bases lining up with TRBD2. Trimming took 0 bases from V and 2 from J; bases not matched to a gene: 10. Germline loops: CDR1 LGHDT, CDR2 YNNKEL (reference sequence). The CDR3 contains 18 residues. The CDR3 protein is CASSQDRVASGDQETQYF. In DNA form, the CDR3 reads TGTGCCAGCAGCCAAGATAGGGTGGCTAGCGGGGATCAAGAGACCCAGTACTTC.

The CDR3 DNA sequence: TGTGCCAGTAGTATGGACCTCAATCCCGCTGAAGCTTTCTTT. The encoded protein is CASSMDLNPAEAFF. The V gene is TRBV19, the J gene TRBJ1-1; no definite D call. The CDR3 runs 14 residues. Germline V gene data show CDR1 as LNHDA and CDR2 as SQIVND (reference sequence). V lost 3 bases and J 6 bases, leaving 14 bases between the germline ends. The full variable domain, in which reference TRBV19 and TRBJ1-1 provide the parts outside the CDR3, is DGGITQSPKYLFRKEGQNVTLSCEQNLNHDAMYWYRQDPGQGLRLIYYSQIVNDFQKGDIAEGYSVSREKKESFPLTVTSAQKNPTAFYLCASSMDLNPAEAFFGQGTRLTVV.

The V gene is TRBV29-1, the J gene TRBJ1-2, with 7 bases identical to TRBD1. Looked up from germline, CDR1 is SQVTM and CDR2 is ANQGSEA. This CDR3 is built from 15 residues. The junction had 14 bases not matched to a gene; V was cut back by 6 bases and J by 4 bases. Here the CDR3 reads CSVSLPGQLRYGYTF. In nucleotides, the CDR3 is TGCAGCGTCAGCTTACCGGGACAGCTCCGCTATGGCTACACCTTC.

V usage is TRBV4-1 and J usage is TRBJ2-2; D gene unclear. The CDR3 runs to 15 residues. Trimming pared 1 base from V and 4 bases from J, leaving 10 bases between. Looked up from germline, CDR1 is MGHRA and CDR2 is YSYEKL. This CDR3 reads CASSQVGRGTGELFF. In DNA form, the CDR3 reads TGCGCCAGCAGCCAAGTTGGTAGAGGCACCGGGGAGCTGTTTTTT.